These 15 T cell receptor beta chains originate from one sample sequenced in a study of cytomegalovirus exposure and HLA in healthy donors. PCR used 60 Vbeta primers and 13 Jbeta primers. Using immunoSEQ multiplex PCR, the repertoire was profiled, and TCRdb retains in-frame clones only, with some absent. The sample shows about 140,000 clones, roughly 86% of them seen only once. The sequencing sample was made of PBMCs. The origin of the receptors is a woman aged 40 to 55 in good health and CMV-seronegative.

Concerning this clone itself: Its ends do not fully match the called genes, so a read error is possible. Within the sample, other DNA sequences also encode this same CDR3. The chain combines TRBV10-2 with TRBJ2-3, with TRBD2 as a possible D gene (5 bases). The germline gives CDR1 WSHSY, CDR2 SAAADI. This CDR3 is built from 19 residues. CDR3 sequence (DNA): TGCGCCAGCAGTGAGTCGATAGTTCGTCGGAGCGGCAGCACAGATACACAGTATTTT. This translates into CASSESIVRRSGSTDTQYF.

This CDR3 is CASSGTSGTDTQYF. The CDR3, as DNA: TGTGCCAGCAGTGGGACTAGCGGAACAGATACGCAGTATTTT. The V and J genes are TRBV2 and TRBJ2-3; 10 bases map to TRBD2. The CDR3 is made up of 14 amino acids. V dropped 4 bases and J dropped 3; count of bases not matched to a gene: 1. Per germline, CDR1 SNHLY and CDR2 FYNNEI. Based on the CDR3 plus reference TRBV2 and TRBJ2-3, the full variable domain is EPEVTQTPSHQVTQMGQEVILRCVPISNHLYFYWYRQILGQKVEFLVSFYNNEISEKSEIFDDQFSVERPDGSNFTLKIRSTKLEDSAMYFCASSGTSGTDTQYFGPGTRLTVL.

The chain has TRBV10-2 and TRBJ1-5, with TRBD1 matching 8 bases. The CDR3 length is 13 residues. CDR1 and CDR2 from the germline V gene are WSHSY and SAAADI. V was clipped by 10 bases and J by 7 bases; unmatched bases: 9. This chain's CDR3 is CATSLTGGQPQHF. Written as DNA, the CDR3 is TGCGCCACCTCGCTTACAGGGGGGCAGCCCCAGCATTTT.

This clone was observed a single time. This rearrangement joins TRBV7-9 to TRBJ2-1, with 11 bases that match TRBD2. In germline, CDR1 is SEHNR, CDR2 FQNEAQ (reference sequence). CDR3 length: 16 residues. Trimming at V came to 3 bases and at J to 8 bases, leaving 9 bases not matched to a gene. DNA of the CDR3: TGTGCCAGCAGCTTGCTTAGGCTAGCGGGAGGTCATGAGCAGTTCTTC. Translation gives CASSLLRLAGGHEQFF.

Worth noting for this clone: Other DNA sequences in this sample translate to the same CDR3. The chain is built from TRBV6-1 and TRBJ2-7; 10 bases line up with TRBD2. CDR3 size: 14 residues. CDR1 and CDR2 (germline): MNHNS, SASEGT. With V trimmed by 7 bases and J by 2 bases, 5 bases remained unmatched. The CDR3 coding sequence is TGTGCCAGCAAGAGGACTAGCGGAACCTACGAGCAGTACTTC. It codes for CASKRTSGTYEQYF.

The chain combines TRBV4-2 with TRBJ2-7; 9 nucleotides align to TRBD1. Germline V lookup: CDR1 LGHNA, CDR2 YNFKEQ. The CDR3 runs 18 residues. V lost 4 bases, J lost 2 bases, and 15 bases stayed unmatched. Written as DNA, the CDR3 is TGTGCCAGCAGCCCTCGAACGGACAGGGGACTGCCTACCTACGAGCAGTACTTC. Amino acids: CASSPRTDRGLPTYEQYF.

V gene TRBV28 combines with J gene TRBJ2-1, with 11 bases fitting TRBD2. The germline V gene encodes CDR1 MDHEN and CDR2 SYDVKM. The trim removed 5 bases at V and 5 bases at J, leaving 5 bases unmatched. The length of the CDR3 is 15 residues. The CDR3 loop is CASSPGTSGNNEQFF. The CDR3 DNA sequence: TGTGCCAGCAGTCCGGGGACTAGCGGAAACAATGAGCAGTTCTTC. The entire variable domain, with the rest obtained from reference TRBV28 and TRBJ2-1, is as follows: DVKVTQSSRYLVKRTGEKVFLECVQDMDHENMFWYRQDPGLGLRLIYFSYDVKMKEKGDIPEGYSVSREKKERFSLILESASTNQTSMYLCASSPGTSGNNEQFFGPGTRLTVL.

The CDR3 DNA is TGCGCCAGCAGCCAAGATGGGAGCGGACTTTTCACCGATACGCAGTATTTT. As protein: CASSQDGSGLFTDTQYF. V and J are TRBV4-3 and TRBJ2-3; maybe TRBD2 (5 bases). V was trimmed by 0 bases and J by 6 bases, leaving 19 bases between them. Germline lookup yields CDR1 LGHNA and CDR2 YSLEER. There are 17 residues in the CDR3.

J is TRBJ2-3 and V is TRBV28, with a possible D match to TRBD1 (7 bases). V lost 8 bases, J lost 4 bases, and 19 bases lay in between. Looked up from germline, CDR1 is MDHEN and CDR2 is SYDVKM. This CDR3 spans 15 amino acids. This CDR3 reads CASRGRQGGADTQYF. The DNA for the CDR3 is TGTGCCAGCCGGGGACGTCAGGGGGGCGCAGATACGCAGTATTTT.

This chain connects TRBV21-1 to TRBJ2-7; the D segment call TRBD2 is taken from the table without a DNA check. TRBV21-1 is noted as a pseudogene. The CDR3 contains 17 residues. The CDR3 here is CASSPRPGTSFSYEQYF. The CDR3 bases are TGTGCCAGCAGCCCTCGACCCGGGACTAGTTTCTCCTACGAGCAGTACTTC.

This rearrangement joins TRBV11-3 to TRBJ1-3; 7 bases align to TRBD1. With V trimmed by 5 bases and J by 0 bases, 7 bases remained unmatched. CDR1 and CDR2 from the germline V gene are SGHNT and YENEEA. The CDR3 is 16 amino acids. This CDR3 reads CASSEGAFASGNTIYF. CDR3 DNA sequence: TGTGCCAGCAGCGAGGGGGCGTTCGCCTCTGGAAACACCATATATTTT. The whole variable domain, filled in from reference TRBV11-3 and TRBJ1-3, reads EAGVVQSPRYKIIEKKQPVAFWCNPISGHNTLYWYLQNLGQGPELLIRYENEEAVDDSQLPKDRFSAERLKGVDSTLKIQPAELGDSAVYLCASSEGAFASGNTIYFGEGSWLTVV.

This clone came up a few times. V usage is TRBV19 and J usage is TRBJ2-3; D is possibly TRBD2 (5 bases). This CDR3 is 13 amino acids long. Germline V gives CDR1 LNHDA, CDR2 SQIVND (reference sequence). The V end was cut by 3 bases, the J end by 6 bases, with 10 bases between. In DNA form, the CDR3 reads TGTGCCAGTAGTATGACGGGAATGGATACGCAGTATTTT. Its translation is CASSMTGMDTQYF.

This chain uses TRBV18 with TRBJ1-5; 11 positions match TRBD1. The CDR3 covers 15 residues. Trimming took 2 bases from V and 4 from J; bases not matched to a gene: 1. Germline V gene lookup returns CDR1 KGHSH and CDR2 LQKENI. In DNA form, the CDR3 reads TGTGCCAGCTCACCAGGGACAGGGGGGAATCAGCCCCAGCATTTT. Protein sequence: CASSPGTGGNQPQHF.

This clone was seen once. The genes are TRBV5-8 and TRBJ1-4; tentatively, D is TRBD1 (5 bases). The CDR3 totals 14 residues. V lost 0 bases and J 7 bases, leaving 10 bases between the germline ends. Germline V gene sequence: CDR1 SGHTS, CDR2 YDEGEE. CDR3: CASSLGWGGEKLFF. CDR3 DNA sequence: TGTGCCAGCAGCTTGGGTTGGGGCGGTGAAAAACTGTTTTTT.

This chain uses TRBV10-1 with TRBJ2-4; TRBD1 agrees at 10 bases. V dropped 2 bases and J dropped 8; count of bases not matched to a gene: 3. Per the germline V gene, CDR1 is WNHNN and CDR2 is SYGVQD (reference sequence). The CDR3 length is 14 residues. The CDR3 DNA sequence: TGCGCCAGCAGTGAGGGGACAGGGGCCTACATTCAGTACTTC. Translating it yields CASSEGTGAYIQYF.